This TCR beta chain was identified during a study of CD8+ T cells in alopecia areata. Study-wide background: Treated individuals took tofacitinib by mouth, 5 to 10 mg twice daily. General study results and limits: Among the 100 top clones, expanded CD8+ clones, like scalp clonality, were significantly decreased by tofacitinib. Amid tofacitinib therapy, many expanded lesional clones stayed present in scalp and blood.

The CDR3 is 14 residues long. V dropped 4 bases and J dropped 3 bases, with 11 bases sitting between them. Germline-derived CDR1 and CDR2 are MNHEY and SVGAGI. Sequencing relied on a cDNA template that was reverse transcribed from extracted RNA. The data were produced by immunoSEQ multiplex PCR, yet TCRdb's version contains in-frame clones alone and is incomplete. The sample lists approximately 180,000 clones, more than 55% occurring once. As for treatment: oral pan-JAK inhibitor, 5-10 mg twice daily. It was from alopecia areata patients that lesional scalp punch biopsies and peripheral blood were collected. Points on this clone: Its antigen is unknown.

The TCR comes from a human donor with alopecia areata. The gene calls are TRBV6-5 and TRBJ2-3; perhaps TRBD2 as D (6 bases). Sequenced material: CD4+ T cells sorted from blood, taken around week 50, from a patient treated with tofacitinib. CDR3: CASSSRDSTDTQYF. The DNA of the CDR3 is TGTGCCAGCAGTTCCCGGGACTCGACAGATACGCAGTATTTT.